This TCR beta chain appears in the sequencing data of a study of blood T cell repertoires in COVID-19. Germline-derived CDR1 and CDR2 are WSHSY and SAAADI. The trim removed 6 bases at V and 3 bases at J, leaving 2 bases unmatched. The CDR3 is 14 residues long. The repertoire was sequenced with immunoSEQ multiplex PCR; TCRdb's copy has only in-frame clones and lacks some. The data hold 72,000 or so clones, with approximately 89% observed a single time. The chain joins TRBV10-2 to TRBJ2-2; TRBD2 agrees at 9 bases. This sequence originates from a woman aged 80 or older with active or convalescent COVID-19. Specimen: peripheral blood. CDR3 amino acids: CASSPSGDTGELFF. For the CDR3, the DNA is TGCGCCAGCAGCCCTAGCGGGGACACCGGGGAGCTGTTTTTT.